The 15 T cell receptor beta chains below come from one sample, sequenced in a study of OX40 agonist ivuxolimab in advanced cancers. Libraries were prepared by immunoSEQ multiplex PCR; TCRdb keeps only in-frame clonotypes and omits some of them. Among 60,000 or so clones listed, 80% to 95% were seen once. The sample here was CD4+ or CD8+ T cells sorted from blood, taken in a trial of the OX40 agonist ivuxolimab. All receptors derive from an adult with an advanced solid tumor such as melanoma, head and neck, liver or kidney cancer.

DNA for the CDR3: TGTGCCAGCAGCGTAGGGGGACAGGGAGGTAACACCGGGGAGCTGTTTTTT. As protein: CASSVGGQGGNTGELFF. V usage is TRBV9 and J usage is TRBJ2-2, with 9 bases that match TRBD1. This CDR3 comprises 17 residues. Germline lookup yields CDR1 SGDLS and CDR2 YYNGEE. V was clipped by 0 bases and J by 2 bases; unmatched bases: 5.

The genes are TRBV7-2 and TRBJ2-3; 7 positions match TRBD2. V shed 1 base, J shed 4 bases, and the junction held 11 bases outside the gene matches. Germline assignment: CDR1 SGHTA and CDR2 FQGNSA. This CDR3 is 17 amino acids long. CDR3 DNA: TGTGCCAGCAGCTTAGTTCCCTTCGCGGGGGTCCCAGATACGCAGTATTTT. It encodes CASSLVPFAGVPDTQYF. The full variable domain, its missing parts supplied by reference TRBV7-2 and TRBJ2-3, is GAGVSQSPSNKVTEKGKDVELRCDPISGHTALYWYRQSLGQGLEFLIYFQGNSAPDKSGLPSDRFSAERTGGSVSTLTIQRTQQEDSAVYLCASSLVPFAGVPDTQYFGPGTRLTVL.

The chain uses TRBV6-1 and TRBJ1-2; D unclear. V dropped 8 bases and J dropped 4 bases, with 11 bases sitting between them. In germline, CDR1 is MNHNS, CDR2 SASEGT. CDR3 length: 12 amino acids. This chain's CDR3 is CASEVTVYGYTF. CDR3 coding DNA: TGTGCCAGCGAAGTAACAGTCTATGGCTACACCTTC.

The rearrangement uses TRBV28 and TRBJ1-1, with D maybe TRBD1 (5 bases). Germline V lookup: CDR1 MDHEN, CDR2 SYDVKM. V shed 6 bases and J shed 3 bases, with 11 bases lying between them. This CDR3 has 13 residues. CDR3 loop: CASRLTDYTEAFF. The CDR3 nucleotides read TGTGCCAGCAGGTTGACAGACTACACTGAAGCTTTCTTT.

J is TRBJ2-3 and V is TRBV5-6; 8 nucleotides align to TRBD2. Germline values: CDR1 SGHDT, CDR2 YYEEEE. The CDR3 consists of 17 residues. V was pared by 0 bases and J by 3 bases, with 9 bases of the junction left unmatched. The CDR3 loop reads CASSLAKVAGSTDTQYF. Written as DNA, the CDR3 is TGTGCCAGCAGCTTGGCCAAAGTAGCGGGATCGACAGATACGCAGTATTTT.

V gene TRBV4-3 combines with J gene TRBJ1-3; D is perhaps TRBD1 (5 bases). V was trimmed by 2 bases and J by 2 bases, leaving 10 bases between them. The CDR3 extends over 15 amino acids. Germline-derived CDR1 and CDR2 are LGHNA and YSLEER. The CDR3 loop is CASSQFTGTGNTIYF. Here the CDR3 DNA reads TGCGCCAGCAGCCAATTCACAGGAACTGGAAACACCATATATTTT.

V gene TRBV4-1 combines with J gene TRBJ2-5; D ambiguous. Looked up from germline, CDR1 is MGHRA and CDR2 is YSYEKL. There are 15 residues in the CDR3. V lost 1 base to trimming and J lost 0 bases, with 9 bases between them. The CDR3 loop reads CASSQGPTYQETQYF. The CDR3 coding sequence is TGCGCCAGCAGCCAAGGACCCACGTACCAAGAGACCCAGTACTTC.

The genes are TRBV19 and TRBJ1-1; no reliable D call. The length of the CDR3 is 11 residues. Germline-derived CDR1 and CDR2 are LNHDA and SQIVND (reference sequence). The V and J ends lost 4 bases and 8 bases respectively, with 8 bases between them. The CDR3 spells CASSSSAEAFF. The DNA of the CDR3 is TGTGCCAGTAGTAGTTCGGCGGAAGCTTTCTTT.

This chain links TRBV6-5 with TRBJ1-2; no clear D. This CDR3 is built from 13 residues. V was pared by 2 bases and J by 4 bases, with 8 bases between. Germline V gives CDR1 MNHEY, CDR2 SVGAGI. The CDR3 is CASSYQPVYGYTF. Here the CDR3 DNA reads TGTGCCAGCAGTTACCAACCAGTCTATGGCTACACCTTC.

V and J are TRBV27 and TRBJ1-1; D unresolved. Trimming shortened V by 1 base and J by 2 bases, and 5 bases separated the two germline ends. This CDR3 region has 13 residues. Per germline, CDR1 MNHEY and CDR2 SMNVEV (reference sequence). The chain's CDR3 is CASSLYFNTEAFF. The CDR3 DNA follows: TGTGCCAGCAGTTTATATTTCAACACTGAAGCTTTCTTT.

The CDR3 here is CSVDKVGSGDLKAFF. CDR3 bases: TGCAGCGTTGACAAAGTAGGGTCAGGGGATTTGAAGGCTTTCTTT. V usage is TRBV29-1 and J usage is TRBJ1-1; D is possibly TRBD1 (6 bases). The CDR3 is 15 residues long. V shed 3 bases and J shed 11 bases, with 25 bases lying between them. Germline V gives CDR1 SQVTM, CDR2 ANQGSEA.

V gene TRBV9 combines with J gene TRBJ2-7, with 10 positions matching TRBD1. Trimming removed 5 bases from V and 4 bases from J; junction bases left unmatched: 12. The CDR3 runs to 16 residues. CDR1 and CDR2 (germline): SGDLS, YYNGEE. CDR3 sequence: CASSTPETGGNYEQYF. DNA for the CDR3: TGTGCCAGCAGTACCCCAGAGACAGGGGGCAATTACGAGCAGTACTTC.

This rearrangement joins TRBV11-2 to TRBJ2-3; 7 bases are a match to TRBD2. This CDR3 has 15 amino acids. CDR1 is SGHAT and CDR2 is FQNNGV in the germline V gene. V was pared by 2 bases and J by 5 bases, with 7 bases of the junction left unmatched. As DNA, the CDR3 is TGTGCCAGCAGCTTAAAAGGACTAGTTCAAGATACGCAGTATTTT. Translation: CASSLKGLVQDTQYF. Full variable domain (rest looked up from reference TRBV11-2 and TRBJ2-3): EAGVAQSPRYKIIEKRQSVAFWCNPISGHATLYWYQQILGQGPKLLIQFQNNGVVDDSQLPKDRFSAERLKGVDSTLKIQPAKLEDSAVYLCASSLKGLVQDTQYFGPGTRLTVL.

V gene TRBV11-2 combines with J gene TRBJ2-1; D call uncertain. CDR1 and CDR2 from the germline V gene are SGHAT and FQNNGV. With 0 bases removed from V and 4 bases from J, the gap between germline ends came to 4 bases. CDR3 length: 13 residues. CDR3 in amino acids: CASSLDEYNEQFF. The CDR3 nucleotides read TGTGCCAGCAGCTTAGACGAGTACAATGAGCAGTTCTTC.

CDR3 in amino acids: CASSRPSLYNEQFF. CDR3 coding DNA: TGCGCCAGCAGCCGCCCGTCCCTATACAATGAGCAGTTCTTC. This chain connects TRBV4-1 to TRBJ2-1; D not resolved. Germline assignment: CDR1 MGHRA and CDR2 YSYEKL. The CDR3 loop spans 14 amino acids. V dropped 4 bases and J dropped 4 bases, with 11 bases sitting between them.